These 21 T cell receptor beta chains were sequenced from one sample in a study of Graves' ophthalmopathy and Graves' hyperthyroidism. Using RNA transcripts, the TCR beta CDR3 regions were amplified. RT-PCR in the first round used HTBI primers; a second-round multiplex PCR followed. TCRdb itself ran the multiplex PCR reads through MiXCR, one entry per CDR3 protein. The sample includes 300,000 to 400,000 distinct CDR3 sequences, roughly 15% of them seen just once. Sequencing input: peripheral blood. The receptor source for this set is an adult man with Graves' ophthalmopathy.

This clonotype was counted at least ten times. The V call is TRBV20-1, the J call TRBJ2-7; D might be TRBD1 (5 bases). V was trimmed by 0 bases and J by 1 base, leaving 10 bases between them. The germline V gene has CDR1 DFQATT and CDR2 SNEGSKA (reference sequence). The CDR3 totals 14 residues. For the CDR3, the DNA is TGCAGTGCTAGAGATTCGGCAGGGTCCTACGAGCAGTACTTC. Translating gives CSARDSAGSYEQYF.

This clonotype was observed at least ten times. The V call is TRBV5-5, the J call TRBJ1-6, with D perhaps TRBD1 (6 bases). The germline V gene encodes CDR1 SGHKS and CDR2 YYEKEE (reference sequence). The CDR3 extends over 16 amino acids. V was trimmed by 0 bases and J by 9 bases, leaving 16 bases between them. The CDR3 nucleotides are TGTGCCAGCAGCTTGGCTACGGGGGGGCTTATTTCACCCCTCCACTTT. This encodes CASSLATGGLISPLHF. Full variable domain (remainder filled in from reference TRBV5-5 and TRBJ1-6): DAGVTQSPTHLIKTRGQQVTLRCSPISGHKSVSWYQQVLGQGPQFIFQYYEKEERGRGNFPDRFSARQFPNYSSELNVNALLLGDSALYLCASSLATGGLISPLHFGNGTRLTVT.

The chain carries TRBV6-9 and TRBJ2-7; TRBD2 agrees at 7 bases. J gave up 3 bases and V 2 bases, and 13 bases lay outside the gene matches. Germline loops: CDR1 MNHGY, CDR2 SVAAGI. CDR3 length equals 17 residues. This chain's CDR3 is CASSYRVASGGNYEQYF. In DNA form, the CDR3 reads TGTGCCAGCAGTTATCGTGTGGCTAGCGGCGGCAACTACGAGCAGTACTTC.

This chain joins TRBV6-1 and TRBJ2-5; D not certain. Deletions cut 1 base from V and 3 bases from J, with 12 bases between. There are 15 residues in the CDR3. The germline V gene has CDR1 MNHNS and CDR2 SASEGT. CDR3 sequence (DNA): TGTGCCAGCAGTGAAGAAGGCATCTATAAAGAGACCCAGTACTTC. Its translation is CASSEEGIYKETQYF.

V usage is TRBV6-5 and J usage is TRBJ2-5, with a possible D match to TRBD1 (5 bases). Trimming shortened V by 2 bases and J by 1 base, and 11 bases separated the two germline ends. The CDR3 is made up of 15 amino acids. Per germline, CDR1 MNHEY and CDR2 SVGAGI. The CDR3 here is CASSYQATAQETQYF. The CDR3 DNA reads as TGTGCCAGCAGTTACCAGGCGACAGCCCAAGAGACCCAGTACTTC.

The chain couples TRBV15 to TRBJ1-2; D remains unclear. V lost 0 bases and J lost 7, with 15 bases in between. Per germline, CDR1 LNHNV and CDR2 YYDKDF (reference sequence). The CDR3 sequence is 15 residues long. CDR3 in amino acids: CATSREVSEGGGYTF. The CDR3 DNA sequence: TGTGCCACCAGCAGAGAGGTATCAGAGGGTGGTGGCTACACCTTC.

Many counts were recorded for this clonotype. This sequence joins TRBV29-1 and TRBJ1-2; TRBD1 is a possible D gene (5 bases). The germline CDR1 and CDR2 sequences are SQVTM and ANQGSEA. CDR3 length equals 12 residues. The ends were cut back, 4 bases at V and 4 bases at J, with 10 bases in the middle. The CDR3 DNA sequence: TGCAGCGTTGTCCCGGGGCCCTATGGCTACACCTTC. It codes for CSVVPGPYGYTF. The full variable domain, its missing parts supplied by reference TRBV29-1 and TRBJ1-2, is SAVISQKPSRDICQRGTSLTIQCQVDSQVTMMFWYRQQPGQSLTLIATANQGSEATYESGFVIDKFPISRPNLTFSTLTVSNMSPEDSSIYLCSVVPGPYGYTFGSGTRLTVV.

There are many counts of this clonotype. This sequence joins TRBV4-2 and TRBJ2-2, with 13 bases aligning to TRBD2. The CDR3 is 17 amino acids. The germline gives CDR1 LGHNA, CDR2 YNFKEQ. Trimming at V came to 5 bases and at J to 6 bases, leaving 9 bases not matched to a gene. CDR3 bases: TGTGCCAGCAGCGCTCGGACTAGCGGGAGCTACGCCGGGGAGCTGTTTTTT. Translation gives CASSARTSGSYAGELFF.

Many counts were recorded for this clonotype. The CDR3 region has the DNA TGTGCCAGCAGCCCATCATTGTCGTGGGGGGGAAAGCCCTACGAGCAGTACTTC. This translates into CASSPSLSWGGKPYEQYF. V usage is TRBV11-2 and J usage is TRBJ2-7; 7 bases fit TRBD2. Germline trimming cut 5 bases from V and 2 bases from J; bases unmatched to any gene: 18. The CDR3 is 18 amino acids. The germline CDR1 and CDR2 sequences are SGHAT and FQNNGV.

This clonotype appeared many times. This chain connects TRBV11-2 to TRBJ2-7; possibly TRBD1 or TRBD2 for D (6 bases each). This CDR3 is 16 amino acids long. Trimming removed 0 bases from V and 4 bases from J, with 16 bases in between. The germline gives CDR1 SGHAT, CDR2 FQNNGV. The CDR3 here is CASSLDKGGRWYEQYF. CDR3 nucleotide sequence: TGTGCCAGCAGCTTAGATAAAGGGGGGCGATGGTACGAGCAGTACTTC.

This clonotype has a count of ten or more. V gene TRBV14 combines with J gene TRBJ2-7; D gene ambiguous. Germline CDR1 SGHDN, CDR2 FVKESK. Trimming removed 1 base from V and 3 bases from J, with 4 bases in between. CDR3 length: 12 amino acids. CDR3 nucleotide sequence: TGTGCCAGCAGCCAAGTAAGCTACGAGCAGTACTTC. It encodes CASSQVSYEQYF.

The genes are TRBV6-1 and TRBJ2-7; possibly TRBD1 for D (5 bases). The CDR3 is 13 residues long. V was shortened by 1 base and J by 7 bases, with 11 bases between the two germline ends. Germline V gene data show CDR1 as MNHNS and CDR2 as SASEGT. The CDR3 nucleotides read TGTGCCAGCAGTGAAGGGCAGGGTAGGGAGCAGTACTTC. It encodes CASSEGQGREQYF.

This clonotype came up many times. This sequence may be a read error, since a much larger clone differs from it by one base. The CDR3 bases are TGTGCCAGCAGCACCAGGACAGGGTCCTACGAGCAGTACTTC. Amino acid sequence: CASSTRTGSYEQYF. The chain uses TRBV7-9 and TRBJ2-7; 8 positions match TRBD1. The J segment lost 1 base and the V segment lost 5 bases, leaving 4 bases of the junction unmatched. The CDR3 sequence is 14 residues long. The germline V gene encodes CDR1 SEHNR and CDR2 FQNEAQ (reference sequence). Full variable domain (remainder filled in from reference TRBV7-9 and TRBJ2-7): DTGVSQNPRHKITKRGQNVTFRCDPISEHNRLYWYRQTLGQGPEFLTYFQNEAQLEKSRLLSDRFSAERPKGSFSTLEIQRTEQGDSAMYLCASSTRTGSYEQYFGPGTRLTVT.

This clonotype has ten or more counts. V gene TRBV7-2 combines with J gene TRBJ1-5; D might be TRBD1 (5 bases). V lost 0 bases and J 3 bases, leaving 9 bases between the germline ends. CDR3 length: 15 amino acids. The germline V gene has CDR1 SGHTA and CDR2 FQGNSA. CDR3 residues: CASSLAHGTNQPQHF. In nucleotides, the CDR3 is TGTGCCAGCAGCTTAGCGCATGGGACCAATCAGCCCCAGCATTTT.

This clonotype was counted at least ten times. V gene TRBV28 combines with J gene TRBJ1-1, with 7 bases fitting TRBD1. V was clipped by 7 bases and J by 6 bases; unmatched bases: 17. Germline-derived CDR1 and CDR2 are MDHEN and SYDVKM. The CDR3 totals 16 residues. DNA for the CDR3: TGTGCCAGCAAGCCGAACCGACAGGGTACGGAACCTGAAGCTTTCTTT. Amino acid sequence: CASKPNRQGTEPEAFF.

The chain combines TRBV7-2 with TRBJ1-2; TRBD1 is a possible D gene (5 bases). The CDR3 extends over 15 amino acids. The germline gives CDR1 SGHTA, CDR2 FQGNSA. The V gene lost 4 bases and the J gene lost 5 bases, with 17 bases spanning the gap. The CDR3 region has the DNA TGTGCCAGCAGCTCCCCCCGGACGGGGCCTTATGGCTACACCTTC. It encodes CASSSPRTGPYGYTF.

Points on this clonotype: Relative to the germline gene, one junction end is altered; a read error may explain this. The rearrangement joins TRBV30 to TRBJ2-7, with 8 bases lining up with TRBD1. Germline values: CDR1 GTSNPN, CDR2 SVGIG (reference sequence). The length of the CDR3 is 14 residues. CDR3 in DNA: TGTGCCTGGAGTGTAGATCAGGGGGCCTACGAGCAGTGCTTC. Amino acids: CAWSVDQGAYEQCF.

The genes are TRBV5-1 and TRBJ1-2; 7 bases match TRBD1. In germline, CDR1 is SGHRS, CDR2 YFSETQ. Losses at the gene ends were 4 bases for V and 1 base for J; bases not matched to a gene: 7. The CDR3 is 15 amino acids. The CDR3 reads CASSPGTANNYGYTF. The DNA of the CDR3 is TGCGCCAGCAGCCCCGGGACAGCAAATAACTATGGCTACACCTTC.

This clonotype was seen repeatedly, ten times or more. The chain is built from TRBV28 and TRBJ1-1; D may be TRBD1 (5 bases). The CDR3 extends over 16 amino acids. With 5 bases removed from V and 0 bases from J, the gap between germline ends came to 16 bases. Germline assignment: CDR1 MDHEN and CDR2 SYDVKM. The CDR3 coding sequence is TGTGCCAGCAGTACCGCGGTGGGGCAGATGAACACTGAAGCTTTCTTT. Protein sequence: CASSTAVGQMNTEAFF.

This clonotype was detected ten times or more. The genes are TRBV19 and TRBJ1-2; TRBD1 might be the D (6 bases). The CDR3 consists of 13 residues. CDR1 and CDR2 (germline): LNHDA, SQIVND (reference sequence). Trimming cost V 3 bases and J 6 bases, with 11 bases left between them. The CDR3 loop is CASSMDRINGYTF. The CDR3 nucleotides read TGTGCCAGTAGTATGGACAGAATCAATGGCTACACCTTC. The full variable domain, with the rest looked up from reference TRBV19 and TRBJ1-2, is DGGITQSPKYLFRKEGQNVTLSCEQNLNHDAMYWYRQDPGQGLRLIYYSQIVNDFQKGDIAEGYSVSREKKESFPLTVTSAQKNPTAFYLCASSMDRINGYTFGSGTRLTVV.

This rearrangement joins TRBV9 to TRBJ2-2; D unresolved. The CDR3 length is 17 residues. Trimming removed 0 bases at V and 1 base at J, with 13 bases between. From germline, CDR1 is SGDLS and CDR2 YYNGEE. The CDR3 is CASSVVQRTLNTGELFF. In DNA form, the CDR3 reads TGTGCCAGCAGCGTAGTTCAGAGAACATTGAACACCGGGGAGCTGTTTTTT.